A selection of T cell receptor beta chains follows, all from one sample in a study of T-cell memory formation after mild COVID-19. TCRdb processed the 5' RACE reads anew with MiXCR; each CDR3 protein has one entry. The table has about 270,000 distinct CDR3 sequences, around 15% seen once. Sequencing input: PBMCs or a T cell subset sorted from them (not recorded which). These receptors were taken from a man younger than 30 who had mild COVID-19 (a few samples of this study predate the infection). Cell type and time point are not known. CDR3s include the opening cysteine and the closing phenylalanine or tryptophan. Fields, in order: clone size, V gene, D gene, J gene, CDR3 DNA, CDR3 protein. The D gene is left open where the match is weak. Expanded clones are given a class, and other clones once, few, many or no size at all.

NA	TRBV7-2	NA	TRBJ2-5	TGTGCCAGCAGCTCCTGGCGGTGGGGCAGGGGTGGAGAGACCCAGTACTTC	CASSSWRWGRGGETQYF
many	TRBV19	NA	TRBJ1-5	TGTGCCAGTAGTATCTCCAGGAGGGATCAGCCCCAGCATTTT	CASSISRRDQPQHF
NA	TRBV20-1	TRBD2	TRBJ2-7	TGCAGTGTTCGGTTCGGGACTAGCAAATACGAGCAGTACTTC	CSVRFGTSKYEQYF
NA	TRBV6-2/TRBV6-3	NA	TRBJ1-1	TGTGCCAGCAGTTACTCGAGAATCTACACTGAAGCTTTCTTT	CASSYSRIYTEAFF
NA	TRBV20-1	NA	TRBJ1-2	TGCAGTGCTAGGGCCGGGACCAAGTATGGCTACACCTTC	CSARAGTKYGYTF
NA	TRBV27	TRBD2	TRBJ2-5	TGTGCCAGCAGTTTCTCCTTAGCGGGAGGTGGAAAGACCCAGTACTTC	CASSFSLAGGGKTQYF
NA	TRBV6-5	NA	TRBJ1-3	TGTGCCAGCAGTTACGGGCGACAGATACAAAACACCATATATTTT	CASSYGRQIQNTIYF
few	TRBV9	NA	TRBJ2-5	TGTGCCAGCAGCGTAGAGGACGGCCAAGAGACCCAGTACTTC	CASSVEDGQETQYF
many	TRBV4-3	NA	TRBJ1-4	TGCGCCAGCAGCCAGCAGTGGGCTGCAACTAATGAAAAACTGTTTTTT	CASSQQWAATNEKLFF
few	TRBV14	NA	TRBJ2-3	TGTGCCAGCAGCCAAGTCCCCGGCCGGGGTACGCAGTATTTT	CASSQVPGRGTQYF
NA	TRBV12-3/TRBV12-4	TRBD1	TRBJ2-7	TGTGCCAGCAGTTGGGAAACAGGGGGGCGCGATTACGAGCAGTACTTC	CASSWETGGRDYEQYF
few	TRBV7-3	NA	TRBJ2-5	TGTGCCAGCAGCCCAACGGCGGGGTGGGAGACCCAGTACTTC	CASSPTAGWETQYF
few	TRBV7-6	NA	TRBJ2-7	TGTGCCAGCAGTCCGGGGGGGACAGGCGGCCTTTACGAGCAGTACTTC	CASSPGGTGGLYEQYF
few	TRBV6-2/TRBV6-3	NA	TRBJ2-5	TGTGCCAGCAGTTACTCGTCGAAGACCCAGTACTTC	CASSYSSKTQYF
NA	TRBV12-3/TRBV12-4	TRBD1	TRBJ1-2	TGTGCCAGCAGTCCGGGACAGACACACTATGGCTACACCTTC	CASSPGQTHYGYTF
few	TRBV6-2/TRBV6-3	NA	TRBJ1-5	TGTGCCAGCAGTGCCCCCCACGGGGGGCGTCAGCCCCAGCATTTT	CASSAPHGGRQPQHF
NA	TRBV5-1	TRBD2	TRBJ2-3	TGCGCCAGCAGCTCGACGGGGGGGGTGACAGATACGCAGTATTTT	CASSSTGGVTDTQYF
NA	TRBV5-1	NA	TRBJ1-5	TGCGCCAGCAGCTTGGCATCGGGGGGTGGGCAGCCCCAGCATTTT	CASSLASGGGQPQHF
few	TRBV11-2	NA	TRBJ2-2	TGTGCCAGCAGCTTATTTGCGGGTACCGGGGAGCTGTTTTTT	CASSLFAGTGELFF
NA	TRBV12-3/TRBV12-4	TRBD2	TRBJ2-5	TGTGCCAGCAGTCCTGGCGCTAGCGGTACAGAGACCCAGTACTTC	CASSPGASGTETQYF
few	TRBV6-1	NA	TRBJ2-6	TGTGCCAGCAGTGAAGGGGTCGCTGGGGCCAACGTCCTGACTTTC	CASSEGVAGANVLTF
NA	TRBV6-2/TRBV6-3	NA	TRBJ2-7	TGTGCCAGCAGTGCGCCGAGCAGGTCCTACGAGCAGTACTTC	CASSAPSRSYEQYF
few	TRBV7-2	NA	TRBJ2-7	TGTGCCAGCAGCCTCGGGTCAGGTGAAGCCTACGAGCAGTACTTC	CASSLGSGEAYEQYF
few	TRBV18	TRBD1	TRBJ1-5	TGTGCCAGCTCACGGACAGGGGTTAATCAGCCCCAGCATTTT	CASSRTGVNQPQHF
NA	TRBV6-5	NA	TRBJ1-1	TGTGCCAGCAGCGGTTGGTCTGAAGCTTTCTTT	CASSGWSEAFF
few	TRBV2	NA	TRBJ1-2	TGTGCCAGCAGGGAGGAACTCGGCTACACCTTC	CASREELGYTF
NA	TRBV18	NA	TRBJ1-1	TGTGCCAGCTCCCCCGGACAGATTGAAGCTTTCTTT	CASSPGQIEAFF
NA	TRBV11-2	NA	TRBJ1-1	TGTGCCAGCAGCCCCAGGGTCGCAAGGGTTGAAGCTTTCTTT	CASSPRVARVEAFF
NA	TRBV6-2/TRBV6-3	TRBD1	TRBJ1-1	TGTGCCAGCAGTTACCCACAGGGGCGGACTGAAGCTTTCTTT	CASSYPQGRTEAFF
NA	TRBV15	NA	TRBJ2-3	TGTGCCACCAGCAGAGCGTCGGCGGATCGAGATACGCAGTATTTT	CATSRASADRDTQYF
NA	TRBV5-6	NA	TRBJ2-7	TGTGCCAGCAGCTTGGTGCACCCCCAGGACGAGCAGTACTTC	CASSLVHPQDEQYF
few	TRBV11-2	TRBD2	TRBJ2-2	TGTGCCAGCAGCCTTCTAGCGGGGCGGACCGGGGAGCTGTTTTTT	CASSLLAGRTGELFF
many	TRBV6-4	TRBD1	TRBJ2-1	TGTGCCAGCAGTGAAGCGGGACAGGGGGCTAATGAGCAGTTCTTC	CASSEAGQGANEQFF
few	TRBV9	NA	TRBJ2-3	TGTGCCAGCAGCGTAGGGGGTTCGGGACGCCAAACAGATACGCAGTATTTT	CASSVGGSGRQTDTQYF
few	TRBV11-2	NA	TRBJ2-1	TGTGCCAGCAGCTTCCGGGTACTCAGGGCAGGTAATGAGCAGTTCTTC	CASSFRVLRAGNEQFF
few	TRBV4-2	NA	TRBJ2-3	TGTGCCAGCAGCCAAGATCGGAGGGCCGAGGATACGCAGTATTTT	CASSQDRRAEDTQYF
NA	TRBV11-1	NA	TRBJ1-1	TGTGCCAGCAGACAAACAGGGAGGACTGAAGCTTTCTTT	CASRQTGRTEAFF
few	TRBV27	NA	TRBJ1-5	TGTGCCAGCAGTTTCCGATGGAGTGATGGCCAGCCCCAGCATTTT	CASSFRWSDGQPQHF
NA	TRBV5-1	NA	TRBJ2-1	TGCGCCAGCAGCTTGGGCCTTAGTGGTATTGATGAGCAGTTCTTC	CASSLGLSGIDEQFF
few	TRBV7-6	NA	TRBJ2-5	TGTGCCAGCAGCAGGGACTCCCCGACCCAGTACTTC	CASSRDSPTQYF
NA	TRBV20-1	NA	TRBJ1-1	TGCAGTGCCTACCCCTCTACAGCGAACACTGAAGCTTTCTTT	CSAYPSTANTEAFF
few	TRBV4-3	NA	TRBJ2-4	TGCGCCAGCAGCCAAGATGTGGGGGGATTAAACATTCAGTACTTC	CASSQDVGGLNIQYF
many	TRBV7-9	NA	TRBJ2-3	TGTGCCAGCAGCTTTAGCACAGGTGGCACAGATACGCAGTATTTT	CASSFSTGGTDTQYF
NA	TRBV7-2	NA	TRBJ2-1	TGTGCCAGCAGCAACGTTAACAATGAGCAGTTCTTC	CASSNVNNEQFF
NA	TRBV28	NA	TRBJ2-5	TGTGCCAGCAGTTTATGGAGGGGTTCGGTAGAGACCCAGTACTTC	CASSLWRGSVETQYF
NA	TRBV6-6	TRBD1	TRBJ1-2	TGTGCCAGCAGTTCCCATTCGACAGGGGGGAATTATGGCTACACCTTC	CASSSHSTGGNYGYTF
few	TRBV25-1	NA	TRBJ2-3	TGTGCCAGCAGTGAACCCGGGTCCGCAGATACGCAGTATTTT	CASSEPGSADTQYF
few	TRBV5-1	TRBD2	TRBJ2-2	TGCGCCAGCAGCTTGGCCTTACTAGCGGACACCGGGGAGCTGTTTTTT	CASSLALLADTGELFF
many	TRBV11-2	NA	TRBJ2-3	TGTGCCAGCAGCTTAATAGGACGGTACACAGATACGCAGTATTTT	CASSLIGRYTDTQYF
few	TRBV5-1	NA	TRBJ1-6	TGCGCCAGCAGCCTCCCCGGGGCAGGGGATTCACCCCTCCACTTT	CASSLPGAGDSPLHF
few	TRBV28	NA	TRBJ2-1	TGTGCCAGCAGTGTGATTAGCGCCTTGGGTGAGCAGTTCTTC	CASSVISALGEQFF
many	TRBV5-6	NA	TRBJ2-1	TGTGCCAGCAGCTTGGTCAGCAGCTCCTACAATGAGCAGTTCTTC	CASSLVSSSYNEQFF
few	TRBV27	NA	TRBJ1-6	TGTGCCAGCAGTTTTGGGGGCCCCAATTCACCCCTCCACTTT	CASSFGGPNSPLHF
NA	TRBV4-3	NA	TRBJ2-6	TGCGCCAGCAGCCATCTCGGGGCGGGATCCCGCTCTGGGGCCAACGTCCTGACTTTC	CASSHLGAGSRSGANVLTF
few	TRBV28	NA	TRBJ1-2	TGTGCCAGCACGATCCTCGGGGGGTACTATGGCTACACCTTC	CASTILGGYYGYTF
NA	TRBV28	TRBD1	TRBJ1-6	TGTGCCAGCAATGCGGGACAGGGTAATAATTCACCCCTCCACTTT	CASNAGQGNNSPLHF
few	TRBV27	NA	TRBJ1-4	TGTGCCAGCTCCACAGGAATGTTTTTT	CASSTGMFF
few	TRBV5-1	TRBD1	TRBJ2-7	TGCGCCAGCAGCGACAGGGGGCTCTACTCCTACGAGCAGTACTTC	CASSDRGLYSYEQYF